The sequence of this T cell receptor (beta chain) was determined in a study of blood T cells in healthy people across ages. On the study more broadly: Template switching recovered approximately one barcoded beta molecule for every two T cells.

The second PCR ran roughly 6 to 11 cycles with a sample-barcoded 5' primer and J-beta primers. From each sample, at least 3 million paired-end reads containing CDR3 were obtained. TCRdb passed the 5' RACE reads through MiXCR, listing each CDR3 protein once. The sample yields 1.5 million to 2 million distinct CDR3 sequences, around 35% seen once. This clonotype was counted at least ten times. Germline values: CDR1 SQVTM, CDR2 ANQGSEA. The ends were cut back, 3 bases at V and 6 bases at J, with 8 bases in the middle. The CDR3 covers 11 residues. The chain recombines TRBV29-1 with TRBJ2-5; no clear D. The sample taken for sequencing was blood. The receptor's source is a woman in her thirties in good health. The CDR3 nucleotides read TGCAGCGTTGACGTTCAACAGACCCAGTACTTC. Encoded protein: CSVDVQQTQYF.